The entry below describes one T cell receptor (beta chain). The germline CDR1 and CDR2 sequences are SGHDT and YYEEEE. CDR3 length: 14 amino acids. V lost 2 bases, J lost 3 bases, and 12 bases lay in between. Participants' own reports of clinical history determined their cohort assignment. Original data processing: Using reference gene primer amplification, nucleated cell counts were estimated. The protocol was immunoSEQ multiplex PCR, while the TCRdb copy is restricted to in-frame clones and leaves out a portion. V and J calls plus clone size are reproduced from that table; the DNA served to infer D and trimming. There are about 350,000 clones in the sample; roughly 84% occur only once, and more than 0.8% lies in the top ten. This specimen comes from a study of blood T cell repertoires in COVID-19. Study as a whole: Researchers got acute and convalescent COVID-19 samples from the United States, Italy and Spain. From T cells, B-cell-depleted T cells, or PBMCs came the material, which was cDNA or gDNA.

The chain carries TRBV5-6 and TRBJ2-7; possibly TRBD2 for D (5 bases). Sample: PBMCs or T cells enriched from blood (not recorded which). The receptor was isolated from a woman aged 25 to 39 who had recovered from COVID-19. The CDR3 loop is CASSFSDSFYEQYF. As DNA, the CDR3 is TGTGCCAGCAGCTTCTCGGACTCCTTCTACGAGCAGTACTTC.